This T cell receptor (beta chain) originates from a study of T-cell reconstitution after alpha-beta-depleted transplantation in children (dated by TCRdb to 2016 to 2017). In the study overall: T-cell immune reconstitution after TCRalphabeta/CD19-depleted allogeneic hematopoietic cell transplantation in children was quantitatively tracked in the study by means of TCR repertoire profiling.

Library preparation was by PCR. The sequencing machine was an Illumina HiSeq 2500. To normalize quantification of the TCRbeta repertoire, the TCR libraries were built with molecular barcoding that relied on unique molecular identifiers. The public reads were reanalyzed by TCRdb: fastp trimming at Q25, MiXCR alignment, in-frame beta chains only. Rows with a matching CDR3 protein are joined into one entry that keeps the most common DNA and genes. The sample includes around 400,000 distinct CDR3 sequences, with roughly 11% observed a single time. The ten largest clones capture roughly 6% of the sample. The CDR3 covers 15 residues, taking in both the cysteine and the phenylalanine. The CDR3 DNA has 45 bases and is translated from base 1. Turning to this clonotype: No cognate antigen has been identified for it. The junction shows a germline mismatch at one end, possibly a read error.

The clonotype originates from a human donor who donated a stem cell graft to a child with acute myeloid leukemia. The chain is assembled from TRBV12-3 or TRBV12-4 and TRBJ1-1, with an unclear D gene assignment. The source was PBMCs from the stem cell graft donor, collected from the stem cell graft. The CDR3: CPSSFSGKSNTEAFF. The DNA sequence reads TGTCCCAGCAGTTTTTCGGGAAAATCGAACACTGAAGCTTTCTTT.